Reported below is one TCR beta chain. Arm-PCR of CDR3 regions and iRepertoire HTBI primers were used to build TCR beta libraries. One entry per CDR3 protein results from TCRdb running MiXCR on the multiplex PCR reads. This sample has approximately 380,000 distinct CDR3 sequences, with roughly 20% found just once. This sample stems from a study of regulatory T cells in long-lasting Graves disease. V gave up 4 bases and J gave up 4 bases; unmatched junction bases: 11. The germline gives CDR1 SGHRS, CDR2 YFSETQ. CDR3 length equals 17 residues. Indicated time point: persistent/refractory GD, antithyroid drugs over 5 years with positive TRAb. Preparation of the TCR library used RNA extracted from PBMCs.

This sequence was found in a female donor with Graves disease. This specimen consisted of peripheral blood mononuclear cells (PBMCs), obtained when the disease was refractory, from a patient treated with antithyroid drugs. The rearrangement joins TRBV5-1 to TRBJ2-2; 9 bases are a match to TRBD1. The DNA of the CDR3 is TGCGCCAGCAGCAAAAATATGGGGACAGGGACCACCGGGGAGCTGTTTTTT. It translates to CASSKNMGTGTTGELFF.